This T cell receptor beta chain was documented in a study of CD8 T cells in Susac syndrome. Study-level results: The relatively small number of individuals in the TCR sequencing and HLA analysis was acknowledged by the study.

On this clonotype itself: The antigen remains undetermined.

Peripheral blood CD8+ and CD4+ T cells were profiled by TCR beta sequencing. CD8+ and CD4+ T cells were negatively isolated; TEMRA cells were FACS-enriched. The J segment lost 7 bases and the V segment lost 4 bases, leaving 10 bases of the junction unmatched. The length of the CDR3 is 14 residues. CDR1 and CDR2 from the germline V gene are DFQATT and SNEGSKA (reference sequence). When the RNA was reverse transcribed, random hexamers were used with an input of about 0.5 to 1 ug. Multiplex PCR with immunoSEQ amplified the TCR beta CDR3 across 54 Vbeta and 13 Jbeta. From the immunoSEQ multiplex PCR reads, TCRdb called clonotypes with MiXCR, one entry per CDR3 protein. Altogether about 140,000 distinct CDR3 sequences are present, around 94% being singletons, with the ten largest covering 0.084%.

V usage is TRBV20-1 and J usage is TRBJ2-1; TRBD2 matches at 7 bases. Sequencing was performed on CD4+ T cells from PBMCs. The TCR sequence derives from a human donor in good health. In DNA form, the CDR3 reads TGCAGTGCTACCGGGCTAGCGGTTGCAAATGAGCAGTTCTTC. Amino acids: CSATGLAVANEQFF.